The text below deals with one TCR beta chain. Its antigen is as yet unknown. Reverse transcription of roughly 0.5 to 1 ug RNA used random hexamers. TCRdb independently ran MiXCR on the immunoSEQ multiplex PCR reads; one entry per CDR3 protein. The sample holds tens of thousands of distinct CDR3 sequences, about 93% seen once. The germline V gene has CDR1 LGHNA and CDR2 YSLEER. This CDR3 has 14 residues. V lost 3 bases and J lost 0, with 6 bases in between. FACS enriched CD8+ TEMRA cells, while bulk CD8+ and CD4+ were negatively isolated. This sample stems from a study of CD8 T cells in Susac syndrome. Study conclusions and caveats: The greatest CD8+ clonal expansion in Susac occurred in TEMRA cells and in active patients.

Sequenced: CD8+ T cells from PBMCs. The chain employs TRBV4-3 and TRBJ1-3, with D unresolved. The sequence came from a human donor with Susac syndrome. In DNA, the CDR3 is TGCGCCAGCAGCCAGAGAGGCTCTGGAAACACCATATATTTT. Encoded protein: CASSQRGSGNTIYF.